The rows below give T cell receptor beta chains drawn from one sample of a study of OX40 agonist ivuxolimab in advanced cancers. The assay was immunoSEQ multiplex PCR, and TCRdb's table has in-frame clones only and misses some. The sample has about 58,000 clones, around 86% seen once; the top ten hold around 1.2%. Sequenced material: CD4+ or CD8+ T cells sorted from blood, taken in a trial of the OX40 agonist ivuxolimab. These receptors originate from an adult with an advanced solid tumor such as melanoma, head and neck, liver or kidney cancer. Both conserved end residues are part of each CDR3. The D gene is left open where the match is weak. Expanded clones get a size class; other rows say once, few or many, or leave the size out.

NA	TRBV6-1	TRBD1	TRBJ2-7	TGTGCCAGCAGTGAACCGGGACAGGGGACATACGAGCAGTACTTC	CASSEPGQGTYEQYF
NA	TRBV5-4	NA	TRBJ2-7	TGTGCCAGCAGCTTGTGGCCCTACGAGCAGTACTTC	CASSLWPYEQYF
NA	TRBV18	TRBD2	TRBJ2-7	TGTGCCAGCTCACCAGGGACTAGCTTCTACGAGCAGTACTTC	CASSPGTSFYEQYF
NA	TRBV13	TRBD1	TRBJ1-1	TGTGCCAGCAGCTTCACAGGGGGCATCACTGAAGCTTTCTTT	CASSFTGGITEAFF
NA	TRBV18	NA	TRBJ2-7	TGTGCCAGCTCCCGGGCCCCGAGGGCTGGGGATTACGAGCAGTACTTC	CASSRAPRAGDYEQYF
NA	TRBV7-2	TRBD1	TRBJ1-2	TGTGCCAGCAGCTTAGTGGGGACAGGAGGTGACTATGGCTACACCTTC	CASSLVGTGGDYGYTF
NA	TRBV6-1	NA	TRBJ1-5	TGTGCCAGCAGGGCCAGGAATCAGCCCCAGCATTTT	CASRARNQPQHF
NA	TRBV6-5	NA	TRBJ1-6	TGTGCCAGCAGTTATCGGGGGGTACACAATTCACCCCTCCACTTT	CASSYRGVHNSPLHF
NA	TRBV5-1	NA	TRBJ2-5	TGCGCCAGCAGCTTGGCCCTTCAAGAGACCCAGTACTTC	CASSLALQETQYF
once	TRBV2	NA	TRBJ1-2	TGTGCCAGCAGGTATGCGGAAAGTTATGGCTACACCTTC	CASRYAESYGYTF
NA	TRBV7-6	NA	TRBJ1-5	TGTGCCAGCAGCTTAGAAGGATCCAGGGGCGAGCAGCCCCAGCATTTT	CASSLEGSRGEQPQHF
few	TRBV7-8	TRBD1	TRBJ1-5	TGTGCCAGCAGCTTAAACAGGGGCAGCAATCAGCCCCAGCATTTT	CASSLNRGSNQPQHF
few	TRBV9	NA	TRBJ1-3	TGTGCCAGCAGCGCCGTTGCCTGGTCTGGAAACACCATATATTTT	CASSAVAWSGNTIYF
NA	TRBV18	TRBD1	TRBJ2-7	TGTGCCAGCTCACGAGGACAGGACTTTGGCGAGCAGTACTTC	CASSRGQDFGEQYF
NA	TRBV18	NA	TRBJ2-7	TGTGCCAGCTCAGCGGTTGAGGGTCGGAACGAGCAGTACTTC	CASSAVEGRNEQYF
NA	TRBV7-8	TRBD1	TRBJ2-1	TGTGCCAGCAGCCCTCGACAGGGGGCGAGCTACAATGAGCAGTTCTTC	CASSPRQGASYNEQFF
NA	TRBV5-1	NA	TRBJ1-2	TGCGCCAGCAGCCCCGGGGCTACCGGGAGTGGCTACACCTTC	CASSPGATGSGYTF
NA	TRBV6-1	NA	TRBJ2-1	TGTGCCAGCAGTGGTCTGAGGCGGGGGCTACTTGTACGGGAGCAGTTCTTC	CASSGLRRGLLVREQFF
NA	TRBV19	NA	TRBJ1-2	TGTGCCAGTAGTATCCTCGGACCCTATGGCTACACCTTC	CASSILGPYGYTF
few	TRBV7-2	TRBD1	TRBJ1-2	TGTGCCAGCAGCCCAGGGGGCAGCAGGTCTGGCTACACCTTC	CASSPGGSRSGYTF
few	TRBV6-5	NA	TRBJ1-2	TGTGCCAGCAGTTACAGCCTAGAGGGATTGGAGGGCTACACCTTC	CASSYSLEGLEGYTF
few	TRBV9	NA	TRBJ1-2	TGTGCCAGCAGCCTTAGAGGGACGTCGTCGGGCTACACCTTC	CASSLRGTSSGYTF
few	TRBV18	NA	TRBJ2-1	TGTGCCAGCTCAGTCCAGGCGGGTGAGCAGTTCTTC	CASSVQAGEQFF
NA	TRBV5-4	NA	TRBJ1-1	TGTGCCAGCAGACGGGGGGAGGATGGTACTGAAGCTTTCTTT	CASRRGEDGTEAFF
NA	TRBV6-5	TRBD1	TRBJ1-2	TGTGCCAGCACCGTGACAGGGGCTAACTATGGCTACACCTTC	CASTVTGANYGYTF
once	TRBV18	NA	TRBJ2-7	TGTGCCAGCTCACCATCCCTTGAGCAGTACTTC	CASSPSLEQYF
NA	TRBV18	NA	TRBJ2-2	TGTGCCAGCTCACCACAGAACACCGGGGAGCTGTTTTTT	CASSPQNTGELFF
NA	TRBV30	TRBD2	TRBJ2-7	TGTGCCTGGAGGCGGGGGGGTACCTACGAGCAGTACTTC	CAWRRGGTYEQYF
NA	TRBV6-1	NA	TRBJ2-5	TGTGCCAGCAGTAAGGACAGAGGGCAAGAGACCCAGTACTTC	CASSKDRGQETQYF
NA	TRBV7-2	NA	TRBJ2-3	TGTGCCAGCAGCCCTTCTACAAGTCAGACGCAGTATTTT	CASSPSTSQTQYF
NA	TRBV6-1	NA	TRBJ2-7	TGTGCCAGCAAGCGACAGACCTACGAGCAGTACTTC	CASKRQTYEQYF
NA	TRBV14	NA	TRBJ1-4	TGTGCCAGCAGCCAAGCTAACAGGGTGAGGAAGAATGAAAAACTGTTTTTT	CASSQANRVRKNEKLFF
few	TRBV11-2	TRBD1	TRBJ2-7	TGTGCCAGCAGCTCGACAGGGGTCGAGCAGTACTTC	CASSSTGVEQYF
NA	TRBV6-1	NA	TRBJ1-2	TGTGCCAGCAGTGAAGCGACCTATACCCTTGGGGGCTATGGCTACACCTTC	CASSEATYTLGGYGYTF
NA	TRBV7-9	NA	TRBJ1-6	TGTGCCAGCAGCTTAGTGGTCAGCCCGAATTCACCCCTCCACTTT	CASSLVVSPNSPLHF
few	TRBV18	NA	TRBJ1-1	TGTGCCAGCTCATCCGGGGACACTGAAGCTTTCTTT	CASSSGDTEAFF
NA	TRBV19	NA	TRBJ1-1	TGTGCCAGTAGTATAGACGTCGGCGGTGCTTTCTTT	CASSIDVGGAFF
NA	TRBV10-1	TRBD1	TRBJ1-1	TGCGCCAGCAGGGGGGACAGGATTATGAACACTGAAGCTTTCTTT	CASRGDRIMNTEAFF
NA	TRBV7-2	TRBD1	TRBJ1-1	TGTGCCAGCAGCTTAGCGGCAGGGGGCACTGAAGCTTTCTTT	CASSLAAGGTEAFF
few	TRBV7-6	NA	TRBJ1-1	TGTGCCAGCAGCCCTCGGGCCGGAGACACTGAAGCTTTCTTT	CASSPRAGDTEAFF
NA	TRBV5-1	NA	TRBJ1-2	TGCGCCAGCAGCTCCGGAGTTCTGGGCTACACCTTC	CASSSGVLGYTF
NA	TRBV18	TRBD1	TRBJ1-2	TGTGCCAGCTCCCTCGGCGGACAGGGGGATTTCTATGGCTACACCTTC	CASSLGGQGDFYGYTF
NA	TRBV14	TRBD2	TRBJ2-7	TGTGCCAGCAGCCGAGCCCTTTCTTTTTCGGGGGGATTTAGCTACGAGCAGTACTTC	CASSRALSFSGGFSYEQYF
NA	TRBV10-2	NA	TRBJ1-6	TGCGCCAGCAGTGGTAGGGTTGATTCACCCCTCCACTTT	CASSGRVDSPLHF
NA	TRBV30	TRBD2	TRBJ2-3	TGTGCCTGGGCGCGGGCTAGCGGGGGGATCCCAGATACGCAGTATTTT	CAWARASGGIPDTQYF
NA	TRBV5-6	NA	TRBJ2-2	TGTGCCAGCAGCCCGGAGCCTACCGGGGAGCTGTTTTTT	CASSPEPTGELFF
NA	TRBV5-1	TRBD1	TRBJ1-1	TGCGCCAGCAGTCGGACAGGGAGCACTGAAGCTTTCTTT	CASSRTGSTEAFF
NA	TRBV5-4	NA	TRBJ1-4	TGTGCCAGCAGCTCGCCTAATGAAAAACTGTTTTTT	CASSSPNEKLFF